The next 9 T cell receptor beta chains were all read from a single sample in a study of shared clonotypes between healthy human individuals. Sequencing was performed with immunoSEQ multiplex PCR; in TCRdb, only in-frame clones are kept and a portion is missing. The table records roughly 680,000 clones, approximately 72% of them present only once. The sequenced sample consisted of memory CD4+ T cells sorted from blood. This sample's subset: CD45RA-negative fraction. All receptors come from a woman aged 25 to 39 in good health.

This chain connects TRBV4-2 to TRBJ1-4, with no clear D. Per germline, CDR1 LGHNA and CDR2 YNFKEQ. The length of the CDR3 is 15 residues. Trimming stripped 4 bases from V and 5 bases from J, with 14 bases between. The DNA of the CDR3 is TGTGCCAGCAGCCCCCCTCAGGATATAAATGAAAAACTGTTTTTT. Translating it yields CASSPPQDINEKLFF.

This sequence joins TRBV5-1 and TRBJ1-1, with unresolved D. The V gene lost 1 base and the J gene lost 2 bases, with 12 bases spanning the gap. CDR1 is SGHRS and CDR2 is YFSETQ in the germline V gene. This CDR3 is 15 amino acids long. DNA of the CDR3: TGCGCCAGCAGCTTGAACGCGGGCCTAAACACTGAAGCTTTCTTT. This gives the protein CASSLNAGLNTEAFF.

The chain couples TRBV6-6 to TRBJ2-5, with TRBD2 matching over 8 bases. The DNA end favors TRBJ2-7, so the J call may be wrong. There are 15 residues in the CDR3. Germline CDR1 MNHNY, CDR2 SVGAGI (reference sequence). The CDR3 is CASSFRVAGLYEQYF. CDR3 DNA: TGTGCCAGCAGTTTCCGGGTAGCGGGATTATACGAGCAGTACTTC.

V gene TRBV5-1 combines with J gene TRBJ2-5, with 9 bases that match TRBD1. There are 16 residues in the CDR3. The trim removed 4 bases at V and 4 bases at J, leaving 11 bases unmatched. The germline CDR1 and CDR2 sequences are SGHRS and YFSETQ. CDR3 coding DNA: TGCGCCAGCAGCCCGGGACAGGGTCCCGCAGTAGAGACCCAGTACTTC. Encoded protein: CASSPGQGPAVETQYF.

The rearrangement uses TRBV14 and TRBJ2-7; the D call may be TRBD1 or TRBD2 (7 bases each). The CDR3 extends over 14 amino acids. From germline, CDR1 is SGHDN and CDR2 FVKESK. The V and J ends lost 1 base and 6 bases respectively, with 13 bases between them. The CDR3 spells CASSQAGGASEQYF. The CDR3 DNA reads as TGTGCCAGCAGCCAAGCAGGGGGGGCTTCCGAGCAGTACTTC.

The V gene is TRBV25-1, the J gene TRBJ2-3, with 8 positions matching TRBD1. Losses at the gene ends were 5 bases for V and 1 base for J; bases not matched to a gene: 2. This CDR3 region has 14 residues. CDR1 and CDR2 from the germline V gene are MGHDK and SYGVNS. The CDR3 sequence is CASSKDRGTDTQYF. The CDR3 DNA reads as TGTGCCAGCAGTAAGGACAGGGGCACAGATACGCAGTATTTT.

The chain joins TRBV2 to TRBJ2-3; possibly TRBD2 for D (5 bases). The CDR3 consists of 16 residues. V lost 7 bases and J 0 bases, leaving 17 bases between the germline ends. The germline gives CDR1 SNHLY, CDR2 FYNNEI. The CDR3 region has the DNA TGTGCCAGCACGATTACTAGTCTCCCTAGCACAGATACGCAGTATTTT. Protein: CASTITSLPSTDTQYF.

This chain uses TRBV7-9 with TRBJ2-5; 8 nucleotides line up with TRBD2. Germline CDR1 SEHNR, CDR2 FQNEAQ (reference sequence). The CDR3 length is 16 residues. Trimming took 1 base from V and 4 from J; bases not matched to a gene: 8. CDR3 in DNA: TGTGCCAGCAGCTTAGAAGCGGGAGTGAGGGGAGAGACCCAGTACTTC. This codes for CASSLEAGVRGETQYF. Drawing the rest from reference TRBV7-9 and TRBJ2-5, the complete variable domain is DTGVSQNPRHKITKRGQNVTFRCDPISEHNRLYWYRQTLGQGPEFLTYFQNEAQLEKSRLLSDRFSAERPKGSFSTLEIQRTEQGDSAMYLCASSLEAGVRGETQYFGPGTRLLVL.

The chain uses TRBV5-4 and TRBJ1-1, with a weak D call TRBD1 (5 bases). The CDR3 sequence is 15 residues long. The V end was cut by 1 base, the J end by 1 base, with 11 bases between. Germline V gene sequence: CDR1 SGHNT, CDR2 YYREEE (reference sequence). The CDR3 protein is CASSLPSGGNTEAFF. CDR3 nucleotides: TGTGCCAGCAGCTTGCCCTCGGGGGGGAACACTGAAGCTTTCTTT.